A single sample is the source of the 29 T cell receptor gamma chains below, sequenced in a study of γδ T cells in repeated Plasmodium falciparum infection. Vgamma9/Vdelta2+ and Vdelta2-negative gammadelta T cells were flow-sorted from PBMC for bulk sequencing. TCRdb reran clone calling via CATT on the multiplex PCR reads. The table records 13,000 to 15,000 gamma-chain clones, 1.6% of them present only once. The sample taken for sequencing was gamma-delta T cells from blood. These receptors all come from a pool of human donors (malaria-infected and uninfected, not separated).

This clone turned up a few times. A far larger clone lies a single base away; this is likely a read error. This sample includes further DNA sequences coding for the same CDR3. The V gene call reads TRGV9; no J gene was called. Germline-derived CDR1 and CDR2 are GITISATS and ISYDGTV (reference sequence). CDR3 size: 9 residues. CDR3 in DNA: TGTGCCTTGTGGGAAGGGAAGCTCTTT. As protein: CALWEGKLF.

This clone appeared many times. This DNA's translation differs at residue 14 from TCRdb's protein, which comes from a much larger clone; a read error is likely, and the protein shown is translated from the DNA. The rearrangement uses TRGV9 and TRGJP. CDR1 and CDR2 from the germline V gene are GITISATS and ISYDGTV (reference sequence). This CDR3 region has 16 residues. CDR3 sequence: CALWEAIGLGKKIRVF. The CDR3 DNA sequence: TGTGCCTTGTGGGAGGCAATTGGGTTGGGCAAAAAAATCAGGGTATTT.

A few counts support this clone. This DNA translates differently at residue 8 from the TCRdb protein, which is that of a much larger clone; a read error is likely, and the protein shown is the DNA's own translation. This chain connects TRGV4 to TRGJP2. TCRdb offers no J gene call, so here the DNA was matched to germline to obtain one. The CDR3 totals 11 residues. Germline assignment: CDR1 EGSTGY and CDR2 YDSYTSSV. The CDR3 spells CATWRDWTKTF. The CDR3 region has the DNA TGTGCCACCTGGCGTGATTGGACCAAGACGTTT.

This clone appeared a few times. The TCRdb protein comes from a much larger clone and disagrees with this DNA's translation at residue 2, likely due to a read error; the protein given here is derived from the DNA. The V call is TRGV3, the J call TRGJ1 or TRGJ2. The J gene is absent in TCRdb and was assigned here via DNA matching to germline. The CDR3 is made up of 13 amino acids. The germline gives CDR1 VTNTFY, CDR2 YDVSTARD (reference sequence). The CDR3 bases are TGTACCACCTGGGACAGGCGGGGTTATAAGAAACTCTTT. Protein: CTTWDRRGYKKLF.

At least ten counts were recorded for this clone. TCRdb has a much larger clone's protein, which differs at residue 12 from the translation of this DNA, likely because of a read error; what is shown is the protein translated from the DNA. The rearrangement links TRGV9 to TRGJ1 or TRGJ2. This CDR3 contains 14 residues. Germline lookup yields CDR1 GITISATS and CDR2 ISYDGTV (reference sequence). The CDR3 loop is CALWEVPRGYKELF. CDR3 nucleotide sequence: TGTGCCTTGTGGGAGGTGCCCAGGGGCTATAAGGAACTCTTT.

This clone was counted only a few times. A single base is all that separates this from a far larger clone, so a read error is likely. The DNA is omitted, as the CDR3 cannot be located on it reliably, and the CDR3 follows TCRdb's listing. V gene assignment gives TRGV2, but the J gene was left uncalled. Both ends counted, the CDR3 spans 32 residues. Germline assignment: CDR1 EGSNGY and CDR2 YDSYNSKV. This chain's CDR3 is CATWDGPIGIRNSLAVEQHWLSQVSIGRIQHF.

This clone appeared many times. This DNA's translation differs at residue 3 from TCRdb's protein, which comes from a much larger clone; a read error is likely, and the protein shown is translated from the DNA. The chain couples TRGV9 to TRGJ1 or TRGJ2. The J gene was missing in TCRdb and was found by matching the end of the DNA to germline. Germline CDR1 GITISATS, CDR2 ISYDGTV (reference sequence). The CDR3 length is 13 residues. In nucleotides, the CDR3 is TGTGCCTCGTGGGAGTCCAATTATTATAAGAAACTCTTT. This codes for CASWESNYYKKLF.

This clone was detected ten times or more. The protein in TCRdb stems from a much larger clone and differs at residue 4 from this DNA's translation, likely a read error; here the protein is translated from the DNA. Other nucleotide sequences in the sample specify the same CDR3. The rearrangement links TRGV9 to TRGJP1. The J gene is not listed in TCRdb, so it was assigned here from a DNA match to germline. Germline V gives CDR1 GITISATS, CDR2 ISYDGTV (reference sequence). The V gene end was trimmed by 9 bases and the J gene end by 12 bases; junction bases not matched to a gene: 13. CDR3 size: 12 residues. CDR3 protein: CALRVRVGFKIF. The CDR3 DNA reads as TGTGCCTTGCGGGTCCGGGTGGGGTTCAAGATATTT.

This clone was seen more than once but under ten times. Since a far larger clone is one base different, this is likely a read error. Different DNA sequences within this sample yield the same CDR3. The J segment was not called; the V segment is TRGV9. This CDR3 contains 15 residues. Germline values: CDR1 GITISATS, CDR2 ISYDGTV (reference sequence). The CDR3 DNA reads as TGTGCCTTGTGGGAGGCGTATAGTAGTGATTGGATCAAGACGTTC. Amino acids: CALWEAYSSDWIKTF.

This clone has at least ten counts. This DNA's translation and the protein TCRdb lists, from a much larger clone, do not match at residue 5, likely due to a read error; the protein shown is translated from the DNA. The V gene is TRGV9, the J gene TRGJP. The J gene, not given by TCRdb, was assigned here from a germline match of the nucleotide sequence. The germline CDR1 and CDR2 sequences are GITISATS and ISYDGTV (reference sequence). The CDR3 loop spans 17 amino acids. CDR3 amino acids: CALWGVKPELGKKIKVF. Here the CDR3 DNA reads TGTGCCTTGTGGGGGGTGAAGCCAGAGTTGGGCAAAAAAATCAAGGTATTT.

This clone was counted only a few times. The DNA is omitted, as the CDR3 cannot be located on it reliably, and the CDR3 follows TCRdb's listing. V gene assignment gives TRGV3, but the J gene was left uncalled. Germline V gives CDR1 VTNTFY, CDR2 YDVSTARD (reference sequence). The CDR3 comprises 33 residues, both ends counted. The CDR3: CATWDRQGNYIRNSLAVEQHLLSQVSIGRIQHF.

This clone has more than one count but fewer than ten. Since a far larger clone is one base different, this is likely a read error. The sample has other DNA sequences that encode this CDR3 too. The V and J genes are TRGV5 and TRGJ1 or TRGJ2. The J gene, missing from TCRdb, was assigned here through DNA to germline matching. CDR1 is VINAFY, CDR2 YDVSNSKD, per germline. This CDR3 is 15 amino acids long. The DNA for the CDR3 is TGTGCCACCTGGGACAGGAAATCGAATTATTACAAGAAACTCTTT. This sequence encodes CATWDRKSNYYKKLF.

This clone was recorded many times. The protein TCRdb gives is from a much larger clone and does not agree with this DNA's translation at residue 8, likely a read error; the protein shown here comes from the DNA. The chain couples TRGV9 to TRGJ1 or TRGJ2. There are 14 residues in the CDR3. The ends lost 4 bases at V and 4 bases at J; junction bases unmatched: 10. Germline values: CDR1 GITISATS, CDR2 ISYDGTV (reference sequence). The CDR3 loop reads CALWDPISYYKKLF. In DNA, the CDR3 is TGTGCCTTGTGGGACCCAATTTCCTATTATAAGAAACTCTTT.

This clone came up a few times. The protein held in TCRdb is that of a much larger clone and does not match this DNA's translation at residue 11, likely because of a read error; the protein shown is translated from the DNA. The rearrangement uses TRGV9 and TRGJP1. TCRdb records no J gene; here it was assigned by comparing the DNA to germline. Germline-derived CDR1 and CDR2 are GITISATS and ISYDGTV (reference sequence). This CDR3 has 15 amino acids. In DNA form, the CDR3 reads TGTGCCTTGTGGGAGGAGTATACCACTGGTCGGTTCAAGATATTT. It specifies CALWEEYTTGRFKIF.

This clone was detected ten times or more. The TCRdb record carries a much larger clone's protein, which differs from this DNA's translation at residue 4; a read error is the likely cause, and the protein listed here is the DNA translation. Other nucleotide sequences from this sample produce the same CDR3. The J gene is TRGJ1 or TRGJ2, the V gene TRGV9. No J segment appears in TCRdb, so it was assigned here by matching the sequence to germline. This CDR3 spans 13 amino acids. Germline V CDR1 and CDR2: GITISATS, ISYDGTV (reference sequence). The CDR3 protein is CALRELNYYKKLF. The CDR3 DNA follows: TGTGCCTTGCGGGAGCTCAATTATTATAAGAAACTCTTT.

The table lists this clone with many counts. TCRdb lists the protein of a much larger clone for this DNA, which differs at residue 10, so this is likely a read error; the protein given here is translated from the DNA itself. This sequence joins TRGV8 and TRGJ1 or TRGJ2. Because TCRdb records no J gene, it was assigned here through a match of the DNA to germline. The V gene's germline CDR1 is VENAVY and CDR2 YDSYNSRV. The CDR3 runs 13 residues. J lost 12 bases, V lost 2 bases, and 13 bases had no gene match. CDR3 nucleotide sequence: TGTGCCACCTGGGATATTACCAGGAATATGAAACTCTTT. It encodes CATWDITRNMKLF.

Concerning this clone: The amino acid sequence in TCRdb belongs to a much larger clone and departs from this DNA's translation at residue 4, likely a sequencing read error; the sequence shown is translated from the DNA. Additional DNA sequences in this sample encode the identical CDR3. The V and J genes are TRGV9 and TRGJ1 or TRGJ2. In the absence of a J gene in TCRdb, the DNA was matched to germline to assign it here. Germline loops: CDR1 GITISATS, CDR2 ISYDGTV (reference sequence). This CDR3 has 12 amino acids. DNA of the CDR3: TGTGCCTTGAGGGAGTACTATTATAAGAAACTCTTT. This codes for CALREYYYKKLF.

In the case of this clone: This likely came from a read error, as a far larger clone is one base away. The same CDR3 is also encoded by other DNA sequences in this sample. No call exists for the J gene, whereas the V gene is TRGV3. CDR1 is VTNTFY and CDR2 is YDVSTARD in the germline V gene (reference sequence). CDR3 length: 9 residues. The CDR3 protein is CATGYKKLF. The CDR3 DNA is TGTGCCACCGGTTATAAAAAACTCTTT.

Only a few counts were recorded for this clone. Translating this DNA gives a protein that differs at residue 9 from the TCRdb one, which belongs to a much larger clone; a read error is likely, and the protein shown is this translation. No J gene was assigned, while the V gene was called as TRGV2. Germline CDR1 and CDR2: EGSNGY and YDSYNSKV. The CDR3 covers 11 residues. As DNA, the CDR3 is TGTGCCACCTGGGACAGCCGAAAGAGACTCTTT. Protein sequence: CATWDSRKRLF.

This clone was recorded a few times. Only one base separates this from a far larger clonotype, so it likely reflects a read error. The sample has other DNA sequences that encode this CDR3 too. The V call is TRGV9, the J call TRGJP. The CDR3 has 15 residues. Germline CDR1 and CDR2: GITISATS and ISYDGTV (reference sequence). DNA for the CDR3: TGTGCCTTGTGGGTCAAAGAGCTGGGCAAAAAAATCAAGGTATTT. Its protein is CALWVKELGKKIKVF.

This clone was seen at least ten times. Given a far larger clone just one base away, this is likely a sequencing read error. The V call is TRGV9, the J call TRGJ1 or TRGJ2. Germline CDR1 reads GITISATS; CDR2 reads ISYDGTV (reference sequence). This CDR3 spans 15 amino acids. The CDR3 nucleotides are TGTGCCTTGTGGGAGGCTAACGGGGGGTATTATAAGAAGCTCTTT. Amino acids: CALWEANGGYYKKLF.

This clone was counted only a few times. The protein TCRdb lists belongs to a much larger clone and differs from this DNA's translation at residue 11, which points to a read error; the protein shown is made from the DNA. The genes are TRGV9 and TRGJP. TCRdb leaves out the J gene; it was filled in here by matching the DNA to germline. The CDR3 length is 19 residues. CDR1 GITISATS and CDR2 ISYDGTV come from the germline V gene (reference sequence). CDR3 in amino acids: CALWEVEFSQDLGKKIKVF. The CDR3 DNA follows: TGTGCCTTGTGGGAGGTGGAATTCTCGCAAGATTTGGGCAAAAAAATCAAGGTATTT.

This clone appeared a few times. The TCRdb protein comes from a much larger clone and disagrees with this DNA's translation at residue 9, likely due to a read error; the protein given here is derived from the DNA. The chain joins TRGV3 to TRGJ1 or TRGJ2. The J gene was not available in TCRdb and was assigned here by matching the DNA to germline segments. V gave up 3 bases and J gave up 10 bases; unmatched junction bases: 12. This CDR3 has 13 amino acids. Germline V gives CDR1 VTNTFY, CDR2 YDVSTARD (reference sequence). The CDR3 coding sequence is TGTGCCACCTGGGACGGGGCGAGGGAGAAGAAACTCTTT. This gives the protein CATWDGAREKKLF.

Comments on this clone: Since a far larger clone is one base different, this is likely a read error. Other DNA sequences within the sample encode an identical CDR3. V gene TRGV9 combines with J gene TRGJP1. The J gene, absent from TCRdb, was called here by matching the DNA to germline. CDR1 is GITISATS and CDR2 is ISYDGTV in the germline V gene (reference sequence). The CDR3 spans 12 residues. The CDR3 DNA is TGTGCCTTGTGGGCCACAGGTTGGTTCAAGATATTT. Protein sequence: CALWATGWFKIF.

The sample holds a few counts of this clone. TCRdb shows a much larger clone's protein in place of this DNA's translation, and the two differ at residue 3, likely through a read error; the protein shown is translated from the DNA. The chain uses TRGV3 and TRGJ1 or TRGJ2. Germline lookup yields CDR1 VTNTFY and CDR2 YDVSTARD (reference sequence). CDR3 length equals 13 residues. The DNA for the CDR3 is TGTGCCGCCTGGCCCCGGGGTTATTATAAGAAACTCTTT. This encodes CAAWPRGYYKKLF.

This clone has at least ten counts. TCRdb lists the protein of a much larger clone for this DNA, which differs at residue 15, so this is likely a read error; the protein given here is translated from the DNA itself. The sample carries other DNA sequences with the same CDR3. There is no J gene call, but TRGV9 is given as the V gene. The CDR3 is 17 amino acids. Per the germline V gene, CDR1 is GITISATS and CDR2 is ISYDGTV (reference sequence). CDR3 region: CALWEVPQELGKKIRVF. Here the CDR3 DNA reads TGTGCCTTGTGGGAGGTCCCGCAAGAGTTGGGCAAAAAAATCAGGGTATTT.

This clone was picked up many times. TCRdb records a much larger clone's protein for this DNA, with a difference at residue 9 that likely arises from a read error; the protein given is the translation of the DNA. This rearrangement joins TRGV9 to TRGJP. TCRdb carries no J gene annotation; the J gene was assigned here by matching the DNA with germline. This CDR3 region has 16 residues. CDR1 is GITISATS, CDR2 ISYDGTV, per germline (reference sequence). The CDR3 DNA sequence: TGTGCCTTGTGGGAGGGACAAGAGTCGGGCAAAAAAATCAAGGTATTT. This encodes CALWEGQESGKKIKVF.

This clone rates as large. This CDR3 is also generated by other DNA sequences in the sample. This chain connects TRGV9 to TRGJP. CDR3 length equals 20 residues. Germline V gene data show CDR1 as GITISATS and CDR2 as ISYDGTV (reference sequence). Germline trimming cut 0 bases from V and 8 bases from J; bases unmatched to any gene: 16. The CDR3 loop reads CALWEVEQWGKKLGKKIKVF. CDR3 DNA sequence: TGTGCCTTGTGGGAGGTGGAGCAATGGGGCAAAAAGTTGGGCAAAAAAATCAAGGTATTT.

This clone was observed many times. This probably arose from a read error, given a far larger clone one base away. Other DNA sequences within the sample encode an identical CDR3. The chain couples TRGV9 to TRGJP. Trimming at V came to 0 bases and at J to 6 bases, leaving 2 bases not matched to a gene. Germline V lookup: CDR1 GITISATS, CDR2 ISYDGTV (reference sequence). The CDR3 consists of 16 residues. CDR3 DNA: TGTGCCTTGTGGGAGGTGCTAGAGTTGGGCAAAAAAATCAAGGTATTT. Translating it yields CALWEVLELGKKIKVF.